The clone carrying this T cell receptor beta chain turned up a few times. This record belongs to a study of blood T cell repertoires in COVID-19. From germline, CDR1 is MDHEN and CDR2 SYDVKM. This CDR3 spans 15 amino acids. V lost 4 bases, J lost 2 bases, and 14 bases lay in between. Here immunoSEQ multiplex PCR was the method, and the copy in TCRdb shows in-frame clones only, minus some. The sample holds a few hundred thousand clones; about 81% are singletons and the top ten take about 9%. Cohort 3 donors counted as recovered after two negative PCRs, clearance, or resolved symptoms. Material: PBMCs or T cells enriched from blood (not recorded which). The clonotype comes from a man in his forties or fifties who had recovered from COVID-19. This rearrangement joins TRBV28 to TRBJ1-2, with D perhaps matching TRBD1 (6 bases). CDR3 sequence: CASSSTPGQNYGYTF. The CDR3 DNA reads TGTGCCAGCAGTTCTACGCCGGGACAAAACTATGGCTACACCTTC.